These 27 T cell receptor beta chains originate from one sample sequenced in a study of cytomegalovirus exposure and HLA in healthy donors (dated 2017 in TCRdb). Preparation of the library involved the immunoSEQ multiplex PCR assay. This immuneACCESS table, as held by TCRdb, lists in-frame sequences with V and J called but not all clones. Of the missing ones, under half trace to an unresolved V gene in checked studies; the others have no known cause. The sample data list approximately 98,000 clones, and around 85% of these were observed just once. The ten largest clones represent about 3% of the sample. The sequenced sample consisted of PBMCs. These receptors were taken from a woman between 18 and 29 years old in good health and CMV-seronegative.

The CDR3 region is CASSPTVNTEAFF. The CDR3 DNA follows: TGTGCCAGCAGCCCGACAGTTAACACTGAAGCTTTCTTT. The chain joins TRBV6-5 to TRBJ1-1, with D possibly matching TRBD1 (5 bases). The CDR3 has 13 residues. Trimming pared 6 bases from V and 2 bases from J, leaving 10 bases between. From germline, CDR1 is MNHEY and CDR2 SVGAGI.

As DNA, the CDR3 is TGTGCCAGCAGCTTACGCTCCGGGGCGGAGGGTGGTGCAGATACGCAGTATTTT. It specifies CASSLRSGAEGGADTQYF. The chain joins TRBV7-6 to TRBJ2-3; D might be TRBD2 (6 bases). Trimming stripped 2 bases from V and 4 bases from J, with 22 bases between. The CDR3 length is 18 residues. Looked up from germline, CDR1 is SGHVS and CDR2 is FNYEAQ.

The rearrangement uses TRBV27 and TRBJ1-1, with 9 bases aligning to TRBD1. V lost 4 bases and J lost 4; bases outside the gene matches: 1. The V gene's germline CDR1 is MNHEY and CDR2 SMNVEV (reference sequence). The CDR3 is 13 amino acids. The CDR3 nucleotides are TGTGCCAGCAGTTGGGACAGGGCCACTGAAGCTTTCTTT. This sequence encodes CASSWDRATEAFF.

The rearrangement joins TRBV7-9 to TRBJ1-3; D call uncertain. Trimming removed 4 bases from V and 8 bases from J, with 9 bases in between. The CDR3 has 12 amino acids. Germline CDR1 and CDR2: SEHNR and FQNEAQ (reference sequence). CDR3 amino acids: CASSSSGYTIYF. The DNA of the CDR3 is TGTGCCAGCAGCTCTAGTGGGTACACCATATATTTT. The entire variable domain, with the rest obtained from reference TRBV7-9 and TRBJ1-3, is as follows: DTGVSQNPRHKITKRGQNVTFRCDPISEHNRLYWYRQTLGQGPEFLTYFQNEAQLEKSRLLSDRFSAERPKGSFSTLEIQRTEQGDSAMYLCASSSSGYTIYFGEGSWLTVV.

The chain recombines TRBV15 with TRBJ1-6; the match to TRBD1 covers 8 bases. The CDR3 extends over 18 amino acids. V lost 0 bases, J lost 4 bases, and 8 bases stayed unmatched. In germline, CDR1 is LNHNV, CDR2 YYDKDF (reference sequence). The chain's CDR3 is CATSRDSTGDWYNSPLHF. Written as DNA, the CDR3 is TGTGCCACCAGCAGAGATTCGACAGGGGATTGGTATAATTCACCCCTCCACTTT.

This chain uses TRBV2 with TRBJ2-5; TRBD2 matches 10 bases. The germline gives CDR1 SNHLY, CDR2 FYNNEI. Unmatched junction bases numbered 3, after V lost 2 bases and J lost 0 bases. The CDR3 consists of 16 residues. The DNA of the CDR3 is TGTGCCAGCAGTGAATTTAGCGGGGGGTACCAAGAGACCCAGTACTTC. This translates into CASSEFSGGYQETQYF. The whole variable domain, filled in from reference TRBV2 and TRBJ2-5, reads EPEVTQTPSHQVTQMGQEVILRCVPISNHLYFYWYRQILGQKVEFLVSFYNNEISEKSEIFDDQFSVERPDGSNFTLKIRSTKLEDSAMYFCASSEFSGGYQETQYFGPGTRLLVL.

In its sample, this clone was seen a few times. The chain uses TRBV6-5 and TRBJ2-7, with 13 nucleotides matching TRBD2. Germline CDR1 and CDR2: MNHEY and SVGAGI. Germline trimming cut 2 bases from V and 6 bases from J; bases unmatched to any gene: 7. The CDR3 consists of 16 residues. CDR3 DNA: TGTGCCAGCAGTTACCAACTAGCGGGGGGGCAAGGCGAGCAGTACTTC. This translates into CASSYQLAGGQGEQYF.

The chain links TRBV6-5 to TRBJ2-1; the D is unclear. Germline-derived CDR1 and CDR2 are MNHEY and SVGAGI. This CDR3 has 11 amino acids. Deletions cut 6 bases from V and 5 bases from J, with 5 bases between. The CDR3 DNA is TGTGCCAGCAGCCTCCACAATGAGCAGTTCTTC. This codes for CASSLHNEQFF.

The chain is built from TRBV7-3 and TRBJ2-7, with 10 bases that match TRBD1. The length of the CDR3 is 15 residues. V was clipped by 6 bases and J by 3 bases; unmatched bases: 8. The V gene's germline CDR1 is SGHTA and CDR2 FQGTGA. This chain's CDR3 is CASSATGTGDYEQYF. DNA for the CDR3: TGTGCCAGCAGTGCTACCGGGACAGGGGACTACGAGCAGTACTTC.

The V call is TRBV9, the J call TRBJ2-1; the match to TRBD1 covers 9 bases. Looked up from germline, CDR1 is SGDLS and CDR2 is YYNGEE. V trimming: 3 bases; J trimming: 6 bases; junction bases outside the gene matches: 7. The CDR3 runs to 15 residues. The CDR3 sequence is CASSALQGAGNEQFF. CDR3 DNA sequence: TGTGCCAGCAGCGCCCTACAGGGGGCCGGCAATGAGCAGTTCTTC.

The chain combines TRBV6-5 with TRBJ2-2; D is possibly TRBD1 (6 bases). The V end lost 2 bases, the J end lost 3 bases, and 10 bases lay between the germline ends. CDR1 is MNHEY, CDR2 SVGAGI, per germline. The CDR3 sequence is 15 residues long. For the CDR3, the DNA is TGTGCCAGCAGTTACAGGGCAGGGGACACCGGGGAGCTGTTTTTT. Translation: CASSYRAGDTGELFF.

The rearrangement links TRBV30 to TRBJ1-5; the D is unclear. V lost 0 bases to trimming and J lost 7 bases, with 16 bases between them. Per germline, CDR1 GTSNPN and CDR2 SVGIG (reference sequence). The CDR3 is 15 residues long. The CDR3, as DNA: TGTGCCTGGAGTGTCCTTGGGGAGGGTGGCCAGCCCCAGCATTTT. Residues: CAWSVLGEGGQPQHF.

Written as DNA, the CDR3 is TGTGCCTGGAGTAGTGTGGCGGGGCTTGGGGCGTACAATGAGCAGTTCTTC. Protein product: CAWSSVAGLGAYNEQFF. The chain carries TRBV30 and TRBJ2-1; possible D gene TRBD2, 6 bases. Germline CDR1 GTSNPN, CDR2 SVGIG (reference sequence). The CDR3 contains 17 residues. Deletions cut 2 bases from V and 4 bases from J, with 21 bases between. The full variable domain, completed using reference TRBV30 and TRBJ2-1, is SQTIHQWPATLVQPVGSPLSLECTVEGTSNPNLYWYRQAAGRGLQLLFYSVGIGQISSEVPQNLSASRPQDRQFILSSKKLLLSDSGFYLCAWSSVAGLGAYNEQFFGPGTRLTVL.

This rearrangement joins TRBV9 to TRBJ1-2, with 8 positions matching TRBD1. With 1 base clipped from V and 4 bases from J, the junction kept 3 bases outside the gene matches. The CDR3 runs to 14 residues. Germline V gives CDR1 SGDLS, CDR2 YYNGEE. CDR3 in amino acids: CASSVRGQGYGYTF. The CDR3 region has the DNA TGTGCCAGCAGCGTAAGAGGACAGGGCTATGGCTACACCTTC.

The gene calls are TRBV4-2 and TRBJ2-2; D is unclear. The V gene lost 0 bases and the J gene lost 1 base, with 3 bases spanning the gap. Germline CDR1 reads LGHNA; CDR2 reads YNFKEQ. The CDR3 has 14 residues. The CDR3 bases are TGTGCCAGCAGCCAAGATAGGAACACCGGGGAGCTGTTTTTT. Protein sequence: CASSQDRNTGELFF.

CDR3 sequence: CASSEPRIVGNTIYF. CDR3 sequence (DNA): TGTGCCAGCAGTGAACCGCGGATTGTGGGAAACACCATATATTTT. V is TRBV2 and J is TRBJ1-3, with D hard to call. The CDR3 is made up of 15 amino acids. Trimming removed 2 bases from V and 4 bases from J, with 12 bases in between. Germline loops: CDR1 SNHLY, CDR2 FYNNEI. The full variable domain, rest sourced from reference TRBV2 and TRBJ1-3, is EPEVTQTPSHQVTQMGQEVILRCVPISNHLYFYWYRQILGQKVEFLVSFYNNEISEKSEIFDDQFSVERPDGSNFTLKIRSTKLEDSAMYFCASSEPRIVGNTIYFGEGSWLTVV.

The chain employs TRBV13 and TRBJ1-1, with TRBD1 matching over 7 bases. The CDR3 covers 14 residues. After removal of 3 bases from V and 3 bases from J, the junction contained 4 bases not matched to a gene. In germline, CDR1 is PRHDT, CDR2 FYEKMQ (reference sequence). As DNA, the CDR3 is TGTGCCAGCAGCTTCCAGGGGGGCGACACTGAAGCTTTCTTT. The encoded protein is CASSFQGGDTEAFF.

The gene calls are TRBV6-1 and TRBJ2-7; 8 nucleotides line up with TRBD1. The germline CDR1 and CDR2 sequences are MNHNS and SASEGT. V was pared by 5 bases and J by 3 bases, with 6 bases of the junction left unmatched. This CDR3 is 14 amino acids long. Written as DNA, the CDR3 is TGTGCCAGCAGTCCGCGGACAGGGAACTACGAGCAGTACTTC. Translated, it gives CASSPRTGNYEQYF.

This clone turned up a few times. The chain recombines TRBV10-3 with TRBJ1-5; tentatively, D is TRBD1 (5 bases). Per the germline V gene, CDR1 is ENHRY and CDR2 is SYGVKD. V lost 7 bases, J lost 4 bases, and 11 bases lay in between. The CDR3 has 13 residues. This CDR3 reads CAINDSPNQPQHF. The CDR3 bases are TGTGCCATCAATGACAGTCCTAATCAGCCCCAGCATTTT.

This chain links TRBV5-1 with TRBJ1-2; 8 bases are a match to TRBD1. CDR1 is SGHRS, CDR2 YFSETQ, per germline. There are 18 residues in the CDR3. V lost 0 bases, J lost 3 bases, and 13 bases stayed unmatched. The CDR3 spells CASSLEGQGAVWDYGYTF. The CDR3 DNA follows: TGCGCCAGCAGCTTGGAGGGTCAGGGGGCGGTATGGGACTATGGCTACACCTTC.

This chain connects TRBV25-1 to TRBJ1-2; no definite D call. V dropped 4 bases and J dropped 0 bases, with 3 bases sitting between them. The CDR3 length is 12 residues. Germline V gene lookup returns CDR1 MGHDK and CDR2 SYGVNS. CDR3 in DNA: TGTGCCAGCAGTGCATCTAACTATGGCTACACCTTC. Amino acid sequence: CASSASNYGYTF.

This rearrangement joins TRBV19 to TRBJ2-1, with TRBD1 matching 10 bases. The CDR3 loop spans 16 amino acids. V dropped 5 bases and J dropped 4; count of bases not matched to a gene: 8. Germline V gene sequence: CDR1 LNHDA, CDR2 SQIVND (reference sequence). The CDR3 DNA is TGTGCCAGTAGTTTCGCCGGGGACAGGGGTTACAATGAGCAGTTCTTC. Translated: CASSFAGDRGYNEQFF. The full variable domain, its missing parts supplied by reference TRBV19 and TRBJ2-1, is DGGITQSPKYLFRKEGQNVTLSCEQNLNHDAMYWYRQDPGQGLRLIYYSQIVNDFQKGDIAEGYSVSREKKESFPLTVTSAQKNPTAFYLCASSFAGDRGYNEQFFGPGTRLTVL.

The rearrangement uses TRBV19 and TRBJ1-5; perhaps TRBD1 as D (5 bases). In germline, CDR1 is LNHDA, CDR2 SQIVND (reference sequence). Trimming stripped 7 bases from V and 3 bases from J, with 13 bases between. This CDR3 region has 14 residues. CDR3 sequence (DNA): TGTGCCAGTACTCACAGGCCACTCAATCAGCCCCAGCATTTT. Amino acids: CASTHRPLNQPQHF.

The gene calls are TRBV4-2 and TRBJ2-5, with TRBD2 matching 11 bases. Germline V gene data show CDR1 as LGHNA and CDR2 as YNFKEQ. Trimming took 1 base from V and 2 from J; bases not matched to a gene: 3. The CDR3 covers 16 residues. CDR3 region: CASSQGGLAEQETQYF. In nucleotides, the CDR3 is TGTGCCAGCAGCCAAGGGGGACTAGCGGAACAAGAGACCCAGTACTTC.

This chain uses TRBV14 with TRBJ1-2, with 8 bases fitting TRBD1. The CDR3 has 15 residues. Germline V lookup: CDR1 SGHDN, CDR2 FVKESK. V trimming: 2 bases; J trimming: 3 bases; junction bases outside the gene matches: 5. This chain's CDR3 is CASSQHRGRDYGYTF. The CDR3 DNA follows: TGTGCCAGCAGCCAACACAGGGGGAGGGACTATGGCTACACCTTC.

This chain uses TRBV19 with TRBJ1-2; D uncertain. V lost 4 bases and J 5 bases, leaving 26 bases between the germline ends. The germline CDR1 and CDR2 sequences are LNHDA and SQIVND (reference sequence). This CDR3 is 18 amino acids long. The CDR3, as DNA: TGTGCCAGTAGTAGCCCAACCACTGGGCCCGATATAAGTTATGGCTACACCTTC. It is translated as CASSSPTTGPDISYGYTF.

This clone was seen a handful of times. The chain uses TRBV5-4 and TRBJ1-2; maybe TRBD1 (6 bases). Between the trimmed V and J ends, which lost 6 bases and 5 bases, there was a span of 14 bases. Germline-derived CDR1 and CDR2 are SGHNT and YYREEE (reference sequence). This CDR3 is built from 13 residues. The CDR3 DNA follows: TGTGCCAGCACGCCAGGGGTACGATATGGCTACACCTTC. Protein: CASTPGVRYGYTF. The full variable domain, completed using reference TRBV5-4 and TRBJ1-2, is ETGVTQSPTHLIKTRGQQVTLRCSSQSGHNTVSWYQQALGQGPQFIFQYYREEENGRGNFPPRFSGLQFPNYSSELNVNALELDDSALYLCASTPGVRYGYTFGSGTRLTVV.